These 10 T cell receptor beta chains share one sample of origin, sequenced in a study of cytomegalovirus exposure and HLA in healthy donors. PCR was performed using 60 Vbeta and 13 Jbeta primers. TCRdb's table, derived via immunoSEQ multiplex PCR, lists solely in-frame clones and lacks some. The sample carries about 98,000 clones, around 72% recorded once. Sequencing used PBMCs. All receptors derive from a male donor in good health and CMV-seronegative.

The chain couples TRBV7-2 to TRBJ2-7, with a possible D match to TRBD1 (6 bases). Trimming left V 0 bases short and J 5 bases short, with 17 bases between. The germline gives CDR1 SGHTA, CDR2 FQGNSA. The CDR3 has 16 residues. As DNA, the CDR3 is TGTGCCAGCAGCTTAGCGATTGGCAGGGGCACCCACGAGCAGTACTTC. Translation gives CASSLAIGRGTHEQYF.

The J gene is TRBJ1-4, the V gene TRBV15; D gene unclear. Trimming removed 0 bases from V and 5 bases from J, with 7 bases in between. CDR3 length: 14 residues. CDR1 and CDR2 from the germline V gene are LNHNV and YYDKDF (reference sequence). DNA of the CDR3: TGTGCCACCAGCAGAGATCGGGAAAATGAAAAACTGTTTTTT. It specifies CATSRDRENEKLFF.

This chain connects TRBV27 to TRBJ2-2; TRBD2 is a possible D gene (6 bases). The V gene's germline CDR1 is MNHEY and CDR2 SMNVEV (reference sequence). V was shortened by 5 bases and J by 6 bases, with 22 bases between the two germline ends. The length of the CDR3 is 17 residues. CDR3 DNA: TGTGCCAGCAGTCAAGCTGGGGGGATCCGGGGCGCCGGGGAGCTGTTTTTT. Residues: CASSQAGGIRGAGELFF.

There are a few counts of this clone. This chain links TRBV6-5 with TRBJ2-3; D is perhaps TRBD2 (6 bases). There are 14 residues in the CDR3. The germline V and J ends were trimmed by 6 bases and 0 bases, with 10 bases remaining between them. Per the germline V gene, CDR1 is MNHEY and CDR2 is SVGAGI. The CDR3 loop reads CASRRGSSTDTQYF. Here the CDR3 DNA reads TGTGCCAGCAGGCGGGGATCTAGCACAGATACGCAGTATTTT.

The J gene is TRBJ2-7, the V gene TRBV5-1, with 9 bases lining up with TRBD2. The germline V gene has CDR1 SGHRS and CDR2 YFSETQ. The CDR3 is 15 amino acids. J was trimmed by 2 bases and V by 2 bases; bases with no gene match: 5. CDR3 protein: CASSFLTSGTYEQYF. CDR3 sequence (DNA): TGCGCCAGCAGCTTTTTGACTAGCGGAACCTACGAGCAGTACTTC.

The CDR3 DNA is TGTGCCATCAGTGTGCTTGCCGGGACTGACTACGAGCAGTACTTC. Encoded protein: CAISVLAGTDYEQYF. The chain links TRBV10-3 to TRBJ2-7, with D perhaps matching TRBD2 (6 bases). Germline V gene lookup returns CDR1 ENHRY and CDR2 SYGVKD. The CDR3 is made up of 15 amino acids. V was clipped by 4 bases and J by 3 bases, with 16 bases between them.

The gene calls are TRBV5-1 and TRBJ1-2; 9 bases line up with TRBD1. The CDR3 is made up of 15 amino acids. J gave up 1 base and V 4 bases, and 5 bases lay outside the gene matches. Germline CDR1 is SGHRS and CDR2 is YFSETQ. CDR3 coding DNA: TGCGCCAGCAGCCGGGGGGACAGGGATAACTATGGCTACACCTTC. Its translation is CASSRGDRDNYGYTF.

J is TRBJ1-2 and V is TRBV19; D gene ambiguous. The CDR3 is made up of 12 amino acids. The V end lost 3 bases, the J end lost 9 bases, and 11 bases lay between the germline ends. Germline V lookup: CDR1 LNHDA, CDR2 SQIVND (reference sequence). The CDR3 DNA sequence: TGTGCCAGTAGTATGAACACGGGTAGCTACACCTTC. It codes for CASSMNTGSYTF. The complete variable domain, with remaining parts taken from reference TRBV19 and TRBJ1-2, reads DGGITQSPKYLFRKEGQNVTLSCEQNLNHDAMYWYRQDPGQGLRLIYYSQIVNDFQKGDIAEGYSVSREKKESFPLTVTSAQKNPTAFYLCASSMNTGSYTFGSGTRLTVV.

V is TRBV6-6 and J is TRBJ1-2; 9 bases are shared with TRBD1. Per germline, CDR1 MNHNY and CDR2 SVGAGI (reference sequence). There are 14 residues in the CDR3. V trimming: 5 bases; J trimming: 8 bases; junction bases outside the gene matches: 9. CDR3 sequence: CASSPSWTGEGYTF. CDR3 coding DNA: TGTGCCAGCAGTCCCTCATGGACAGGGGAGGGCTACACCTTC.

This clone occurred once. The chain couples TRBV19 to TRBJ1-2; 7 positions agree with TRBD1. There are 14 residues in the CDR3. V was pared by 4 bases and J by 4 bases, with 6 bases of the junction left unmatched. Germline assignment: CDR1 LNHDA and CDR2 SQIVND (reference sequence). Here the CDR3 reads CASSRGQLSYGYTF. The CDR3 DNA reads TGTGCCAGTAGTAGGGGACAGCTATCCTATGGCTACACCTTC. Looking up the rest from reference TRBV19 and TRBJ1-2 gives the full variable domain: DGGITQSPKYLFRKEGQNVTLSCEQNLNHDAMYWYRQDPGQGLRLIYYSQIVNDFQKGDIAEGYSVSREKKESFPLTVTSAQKNPTAFYLCASSRGQLSYGYTFGSGTRLTVV.